The 5 T cell receptor beta chains below were found in one sample sequenced in a study of cytomegalovirus exposure and HLA in healthy donors. The PCR had 60 Vbeta and 13 Jbeta primers. Clones were sequenced by immunoSEQ multiplex PCR, and TCRdb holds only the in-frame ones, with some missing. The table shows some 110,000 clones, with 75% occurring only once. The sequenced sample consisted of PBMCs. The source of these receptors is a young woman in good health and CMV-seronegative.

V usage is TRBV19 and J usage is TRBJ2-1, with D perhaps TRBD1 (5 bases). This CDR3 region has 15 residues. Trimming pared 6 bases from V and 4 bases from J, leaving 16 bases between. CDR1 LNHDA and CDR2 SQIVND come from the germline V gene (reference sequence). The CDR3 coding sequence is TGTGCCAGTAGCGGCAGTGGGGCCCCTTACAATGAGCAGTTCTTC. Its translation: CASSGSGAPYNEQFF.

V and J are TRBV7-6 and TRBJ1-4; D is uncertain. CDR1 is SGHVS, CDR2 FNYEAQ, per germline. The CDR3 has 13 residues. The germline V and J ends were trimmed by 2 bases and 8 bases, with 9 bases remaining between them. This CDR3 is CASSLWVGEKLFF. The CDR3 DNA follows: TGTGCCAGCAGCTTATGGGTCGGGGAAAAACTGTTTTTT.

In this sample, this clone turned up once. This chain connects TRBV19 to TRBJ1-2; possible D gene TRBD1, 6 bases. CDR1 and CDR2 from the germline V gene are LNHDA and SQIVND (reference sequence). Trimming removed 10 bases from V and 5 bases from J, with 11 bases in between. This CDR3 is built from 11 residues. CDR3 protein: CATSTGYGYTF. CDR3 coding DNA: TGTGCCACCTCGACAGGTTATGGCTACACCTTC.

V is TRBV19 and J is TRBJ1-1, with 10 bases identical to TRBD1. V lost 7 bases, J lost 2 bases, and 7 bases stayed unmatched. CDR1 and CDR2 (germline): LNHDA, SQIVND (reference sequence). This CDR3 spans 15 amino acids. CDR3 residues: CASTLGDRGNTEAFF. In DNA form, the CDR3 reads TGTGCCAGTACCCTAGGGGACAGGGGTAACACTGAAGCTTTCTTT.

This chain links TRBV30 with TRBJ1-1; D remains unclear. CDR1 GTSNPN and CDR2 SVGIG come from the germline V gene (reference sequence). The CDR3 totals 16 residues. Between the trimmed V and J ends, which lost 5 bases and 0 bases, there was a span of 19 bases. The CDR3 protein is CAWGRGEWEMNTEAFF. CDR3 coding DNA: TGTGCCTGGGGACGAGGAGAATGGGAGATGAACACTGAAGCTTTCTTT.